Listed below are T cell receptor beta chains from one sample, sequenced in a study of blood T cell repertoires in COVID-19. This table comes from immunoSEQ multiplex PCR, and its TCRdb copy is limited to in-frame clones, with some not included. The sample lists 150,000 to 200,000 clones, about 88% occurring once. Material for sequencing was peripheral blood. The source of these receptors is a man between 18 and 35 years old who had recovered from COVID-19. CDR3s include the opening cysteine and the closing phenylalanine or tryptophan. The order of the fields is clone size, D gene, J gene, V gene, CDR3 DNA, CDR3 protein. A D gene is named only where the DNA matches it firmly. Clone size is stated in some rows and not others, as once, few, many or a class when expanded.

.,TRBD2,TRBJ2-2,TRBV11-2,TGTGCCAGCAGCGCCTCCGGGACTAGGAACACCGGGGAGCTGTTTTTT,CASSASGTRNTGELFF
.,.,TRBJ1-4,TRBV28,TGTGCCAGCAGTGATGCGTCCGGAGCGAAAGAAAAACTGTTTTTT,CASSDASGAKEKLFF
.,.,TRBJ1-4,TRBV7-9,TGTGCCAGCAGCACAGGCGGAACCGCTAATGAAAAACTGTTTTTT,CASSTGGTANEKLFF
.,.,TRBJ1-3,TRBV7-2,TGTGCCAGCAGCTTAGCGGCGGCCCCTAGGGGAAACACCATATATTTT,CASSLAAAPRGNTIYF
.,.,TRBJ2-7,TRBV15,TGTGCCACCAGCAGAGATCCCCACTACGAGCAGTACTTC,CATSRDPHYEQYF
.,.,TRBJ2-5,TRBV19,TGTGCCAGTAGTAATGCCCAGCGTCAAGAGACCCAGTACTTC,CASSNAQRQETQYF
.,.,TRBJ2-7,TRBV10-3,TGTGCCATCGCGGATAGCTCCTACGAGCAGTACTTC,CAIADSSYEQYF
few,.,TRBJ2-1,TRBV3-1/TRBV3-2,TGTGCCAGCAGCCAACAGGGTCAGAACAATGAGCAGTTCTTC,CASSQQGQNNEQFF
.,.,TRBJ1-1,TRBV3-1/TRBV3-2,TGTGCCAGCAGCCAGGAGTTGAACACTGAAGCTTTCTTT,CASSQELNTEAFF
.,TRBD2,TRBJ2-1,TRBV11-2,TGTGCCAGCAGCTTAGATGGGCGGGAGGGATACAATGAGCAGTTCTTC,CASSLDGREGYNEQFF
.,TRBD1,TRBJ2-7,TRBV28,TGTGCCAGCAGACCCCGGGACAGGTACTCCTACGAGCAGTACTTC,CASRPRDRYSYEQYF
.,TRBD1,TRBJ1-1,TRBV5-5,TGTGCCAGCAGCCCCTCGGACAGGGCGCGCCCCCATGAAGCTTTCTTT,CASSPSDRARPHEAFF
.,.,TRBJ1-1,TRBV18,TGTGCCAGCTCATCGCGACAGGATGTCACTGAAGCTTTCTTT,CASSSRQDVTEAFF
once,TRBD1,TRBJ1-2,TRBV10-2,TGCGCCAGCAGTGAAAGCCGACAGGGGGCTGGGGATGGCTACACCTTC,CASSESRQGAGDGYTF
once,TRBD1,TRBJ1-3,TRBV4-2,TGTGCCAGCAGCCAAACGACAGGGGAAGCTTATGGAAACACCATATATTTT,CASSQTTGEAYGNTIYF
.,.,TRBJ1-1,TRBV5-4,TGTGCCAGCAGCTTGGCCGGAGGGAACACTGAAGCTTTCTTT,CASSLAGGNTEAFF
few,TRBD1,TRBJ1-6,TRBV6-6,TGTGCCAGTGGGACAGGGAGGAATCATAATTCACCCCTCCACTTT,CASGTGRNHNSPLHF
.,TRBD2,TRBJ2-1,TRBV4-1,TGCGCCAGCAGCCAAGATCCCCCTCCAAGCGGGAGGGCCGGTCTTGAGCAGTTCTTC,CASSQDPPPSGRAGLEQFF
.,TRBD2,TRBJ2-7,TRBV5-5,TGTGCCAGCAGCCCACCCAGCGGGAGAGAGGGTTCCTACGAGCAGTACTTC,CASSPPSGREGSYEQYF
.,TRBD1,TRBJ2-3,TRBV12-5,TGTGCTAGTGGGAAACAGGGGTTTGGAGATACGCAGTATTTT,CASGKQGFGDTQYF
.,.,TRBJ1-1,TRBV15,TGTGCCACCAGCAGGGCCGATTTCACTGAAGCTTTCTTT,CATSRADFTEAFF
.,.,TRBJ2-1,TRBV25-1,TGTGCCAGCAGTGAATCGGGGTTCTCCTACAATGAGCAGTTCTTC,CASSESGFSYNEQFF
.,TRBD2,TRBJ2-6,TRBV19,TGTGCCAGAACTCGGGGGGAGGGGCTAACCGGGGCCAACGTCCTGACTTTC,CARTRGEGLTGANVLTF